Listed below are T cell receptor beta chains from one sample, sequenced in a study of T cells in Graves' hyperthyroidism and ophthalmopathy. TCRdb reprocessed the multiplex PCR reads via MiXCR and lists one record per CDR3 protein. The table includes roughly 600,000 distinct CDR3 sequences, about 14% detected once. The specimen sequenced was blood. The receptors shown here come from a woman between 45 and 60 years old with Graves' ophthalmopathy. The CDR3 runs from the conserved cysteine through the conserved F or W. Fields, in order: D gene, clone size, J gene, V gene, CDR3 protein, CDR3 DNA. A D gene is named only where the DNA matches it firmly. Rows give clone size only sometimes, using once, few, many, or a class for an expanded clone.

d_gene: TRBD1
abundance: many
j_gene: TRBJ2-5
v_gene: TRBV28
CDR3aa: CASSHDREETQYF
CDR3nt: TGTGCCAGCAGTCACGACAGGGAAGAGACCCAGTACTTC

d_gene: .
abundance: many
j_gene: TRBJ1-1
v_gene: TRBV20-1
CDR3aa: CSASLGTGLGTEAFF
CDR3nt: TGCAGTGCTAGCTTGGGAACAGGGTTGGGCACTGAAGCTTTCTTT

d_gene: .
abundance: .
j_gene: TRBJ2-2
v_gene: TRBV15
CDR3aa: CATSSRQINTGELFF
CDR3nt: TGTGCCACCAGCAGCAGACAGATCAACACCGGGGAGCTGTTTTTT

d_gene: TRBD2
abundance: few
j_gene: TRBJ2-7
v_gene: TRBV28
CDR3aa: CASSLSPSGRTGYEQYF
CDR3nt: TGTGCCAGCAGTTTATCCCCTAGCGGGAGAACCGGCTACGAGCAGTACTTC

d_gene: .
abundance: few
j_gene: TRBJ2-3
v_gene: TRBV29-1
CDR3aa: CSVVEGGRTDTQYF
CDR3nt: TGCAGCGTTGTGGAGGGAGGACGCACAGATACGCAGTATTTT

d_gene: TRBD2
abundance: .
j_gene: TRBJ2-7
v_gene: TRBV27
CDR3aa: CASSSPSGLSYEQYF
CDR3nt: TGTGCCAGCAGTTCCCCTAGCGGGCTCTCCTACGAGCAGTACTTC

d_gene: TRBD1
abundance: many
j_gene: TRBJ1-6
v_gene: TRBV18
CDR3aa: CASSPGQDSSPLHF
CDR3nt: TGTGCCAGCTCTCCGGGACAGGACTCTTCACCCCTCCACTTT

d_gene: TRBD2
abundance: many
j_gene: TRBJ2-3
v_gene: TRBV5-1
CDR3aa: CASNRGGGTDTQYF
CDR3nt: TGCGCCAGCAACCGGGGGGGCGGCACAGATACGCAGTATTTT

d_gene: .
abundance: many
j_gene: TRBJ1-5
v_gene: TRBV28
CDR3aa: CASTTTAPGRNQPQHF
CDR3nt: TGTGCCAGCACCACAACCGCCCCGGGCCGCAATCAGCCCCAGCATTTT

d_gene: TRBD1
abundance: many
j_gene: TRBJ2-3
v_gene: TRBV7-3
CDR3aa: CASSLIPGGALATQYF
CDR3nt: TGTGCCAGCAGCTTAATTCCAGGGGGCGCTTTGGCTACGCAGTATTTT

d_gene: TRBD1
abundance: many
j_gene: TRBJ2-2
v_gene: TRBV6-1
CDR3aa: CASSEGVDRTGELFF
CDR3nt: TGTGCCAGCAGTGAAGGAGTGGACAGGACCGGGGAGCTGTTTTTT

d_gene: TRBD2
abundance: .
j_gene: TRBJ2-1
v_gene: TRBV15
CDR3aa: CATSRTSGTSGYNEQFF
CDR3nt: TGTGCCACCAGCAGAACCTCCGGGACTAGCGGGTACAATGAGCAGTTCTTC

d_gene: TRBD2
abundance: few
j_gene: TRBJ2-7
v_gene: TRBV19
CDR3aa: CASSKWTSGSFYEQYF
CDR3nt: TGTGCCAGTAGTAAATGGACTAGCGGGAGTTTTTACGAGCAGTACTTC

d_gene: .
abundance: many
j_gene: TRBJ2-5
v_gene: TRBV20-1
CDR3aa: CSARAYEARYQETQYF
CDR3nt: TGCAGTGCTAGAGCCTACGAGGCTAGGTACCAAGAGACCCAGTACTTC

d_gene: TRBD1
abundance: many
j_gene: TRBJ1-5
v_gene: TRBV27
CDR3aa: CASSPRDRGGYQPQHF
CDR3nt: TGTGCCAGCAGTCCAAGGGACAGGGGCGGTTATCAGCCCCAGCATTTT

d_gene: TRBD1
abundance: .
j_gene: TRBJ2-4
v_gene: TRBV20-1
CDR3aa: CSASFGTGKRDIQYF
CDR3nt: TGCAGTGCTTCCTTTGGGACAGGGAAACGTGACATTCAGTACTTC

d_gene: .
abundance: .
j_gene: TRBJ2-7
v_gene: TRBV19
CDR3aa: CASSIRVDRLYEQYF
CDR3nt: TGTGCCAGTAGTATTAGAGTAGACCGACTCTACGAGCAGTACTTC

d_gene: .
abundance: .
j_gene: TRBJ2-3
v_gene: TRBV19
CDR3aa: CASVSFSTDTQYF
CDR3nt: TGTGCCAGCGTGTCGTTTAGCACAGATACGCAGTATTTT

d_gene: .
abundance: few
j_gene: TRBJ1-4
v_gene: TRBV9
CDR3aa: CASSVEGSSNEKLFF
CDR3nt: TGTGCCAGCAGCGTAGAGGGCAGTTCTAATGAAAAACTGTTTTTT

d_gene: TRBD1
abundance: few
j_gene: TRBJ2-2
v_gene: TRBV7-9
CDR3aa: CASSLGSAGGTGELFF
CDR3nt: TGTGCCAGCAGCTTAGGATCGGCAGGGGGCACCGGGGAGCTGTTTTTT

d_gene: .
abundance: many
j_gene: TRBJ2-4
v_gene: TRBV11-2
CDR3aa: CASSPQGPAKNIQYF
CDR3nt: TGTGCCAGCAGCCCCCAGGGTCCGGCCAAAAACATTCAGTACTTC

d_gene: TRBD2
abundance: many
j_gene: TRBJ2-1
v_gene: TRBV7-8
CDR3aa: CASSLTRSGSSNNEQFF
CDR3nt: TGTGCCAGCAGCTTGACTCGAAGCGGGAGCAGCAACAATGAGCAGTTCTTC

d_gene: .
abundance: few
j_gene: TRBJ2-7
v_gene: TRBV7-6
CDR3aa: CASSPSTGLLPYEQYF
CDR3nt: TGTGCCAGCAGCCCCTCCACGGGACTTCTACCCTACGAGCAGTACTTC

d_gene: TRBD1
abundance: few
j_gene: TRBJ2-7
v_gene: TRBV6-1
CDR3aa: CASSARTGIITYEQYF
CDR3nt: TGTGCCAGCAGTGCCCGGACAGGCATAATCACCTACGAGCAGTACTTC

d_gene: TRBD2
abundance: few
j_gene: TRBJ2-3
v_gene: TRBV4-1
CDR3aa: CASSLRTSGSDTQYF
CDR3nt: TGCGCCAGCAGCCTTCGGACTAGCGGGTCAGATACGCAGTATTTT

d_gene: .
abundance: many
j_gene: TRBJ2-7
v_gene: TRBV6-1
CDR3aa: CASSEAGGRVEQYF
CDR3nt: TGTGCCAGCAGTGAAGCTGGGGGAAGAGTCGAGCAGTACTTC

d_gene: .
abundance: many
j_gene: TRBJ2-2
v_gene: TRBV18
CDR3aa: CASSLLGAPNTGELFF
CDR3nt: TGTGCCAGCTCACTCCTAGGTGCCCCGAACACCGGGGAGCTGTTTTTT

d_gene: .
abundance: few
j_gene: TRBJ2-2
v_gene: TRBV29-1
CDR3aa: CSVVTANPPNTGELFF
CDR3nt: TGCAGCGTTGTAACAGCTAACCCTCCGAACACCGGGGAGCTGTTTTTT

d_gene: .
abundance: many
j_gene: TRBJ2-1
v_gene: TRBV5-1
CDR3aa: CASSDTTESHEQFF
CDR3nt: TGCGCCAGCAGTGATACAACGGAGAGTCATGAGCAGTTCTTC

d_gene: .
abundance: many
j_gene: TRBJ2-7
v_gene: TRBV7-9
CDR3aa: CASSLTTSEQYF
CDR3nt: TGTGCCAGCAGCTTAACGACCTCCGAGCAGTACTTC

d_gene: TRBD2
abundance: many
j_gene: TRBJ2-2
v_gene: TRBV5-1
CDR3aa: CASSLGTSGGELFF
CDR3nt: TGCGCCAGCAGCTTGGGGACTAGCGGCGGGGAGCTGTTTTTT

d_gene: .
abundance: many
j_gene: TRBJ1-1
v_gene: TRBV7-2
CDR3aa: CASSLSMGQRYEAFF
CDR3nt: TGTGCCAGCAGCTTAAGTATGGGGCAACGATATGAAGCTTTCTTT

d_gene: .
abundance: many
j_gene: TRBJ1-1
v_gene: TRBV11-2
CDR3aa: CASSPSRGVGTEAFF
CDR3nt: TGTGCCAGCAGCCCGTCTCGAGGAGTAGGCACTGAAGCTTTCTTT

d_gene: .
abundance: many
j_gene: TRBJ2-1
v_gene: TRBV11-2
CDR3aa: CANSYLLSYNEQFF
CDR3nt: TGTGCCAACAGCTATCTACTCTCCTACAATGAGCAGTTCTTC

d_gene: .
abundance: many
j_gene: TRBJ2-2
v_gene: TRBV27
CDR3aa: CASSFLTALVTGELFF
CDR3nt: TGTGCCAGCAGTTTCCTAACCGCTCTTGTCACCGGGGAGCTGTTTTTT

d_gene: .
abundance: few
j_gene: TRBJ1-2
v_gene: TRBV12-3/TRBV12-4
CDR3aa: CASSMNGAIDYGYTF
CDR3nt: TGTGCCAGCAGTATGAACGGAGCAATAGACTATGGCTACACCTTC

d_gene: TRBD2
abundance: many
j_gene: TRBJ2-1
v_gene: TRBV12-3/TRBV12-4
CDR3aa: CASSAGLAGRGEQFF
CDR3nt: TGTGCCAGCAGCGCCGGGCTAGCGGGAAGAGGGGAGCAGTTCTTC

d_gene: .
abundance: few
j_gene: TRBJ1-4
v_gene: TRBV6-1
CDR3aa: CASSEPGTEKLFF
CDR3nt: TGTGCCAGCAGTGAACCAGGGACGGAAAAACTGTTTTTT

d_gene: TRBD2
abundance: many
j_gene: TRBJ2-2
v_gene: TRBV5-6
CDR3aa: CASSSITSGSTGELFF
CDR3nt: TGTGCCAGCAGCTCAATTACTAGCGGGAGTACCGGGGAGCTGTTTTTT

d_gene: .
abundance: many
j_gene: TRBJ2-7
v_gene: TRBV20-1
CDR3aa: CSARTSATEQYF
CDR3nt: TGCAGTGCTAGAACCTCTGCGACCGAGCAGTACTTC

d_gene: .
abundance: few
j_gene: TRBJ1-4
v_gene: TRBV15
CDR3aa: CATSRDYLITNEKLFF
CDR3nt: TGTGCCACCAGCAGAGATTACTTGATAACTAATGAAAAACTGTTTTTT

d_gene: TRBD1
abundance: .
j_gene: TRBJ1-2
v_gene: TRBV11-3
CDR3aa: CASSATGERYGYTF
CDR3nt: TGTGCCAGCAGTGCGACAGGGGAGCGCTATGGCTACACCTTC

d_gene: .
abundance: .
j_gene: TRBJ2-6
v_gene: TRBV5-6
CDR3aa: CASSLPAGANVLTF
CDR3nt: TGTGCCAGCAGCTTGCCGGCAGGGGCCAACGTCCTGACTTTC

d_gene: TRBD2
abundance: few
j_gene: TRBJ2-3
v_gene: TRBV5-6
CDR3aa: CASSVPGLVGDTQYF
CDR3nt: TGTGCCAGCAGCGTACCGGGACTAGTTGGGGATACGCAGTATTTT

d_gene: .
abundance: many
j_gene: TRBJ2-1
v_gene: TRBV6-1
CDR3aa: CASSDRRSSYNEQFF
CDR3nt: TGTGCCAGCAGTGATAGACGAAGCTCCTACAATGAGCAGTTCTTC

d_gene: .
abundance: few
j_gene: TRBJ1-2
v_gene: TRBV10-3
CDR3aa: CAISESSGYYGYTF
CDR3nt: TGTGCCATCAGTGAGTCGTCTGGGTACTATGGCTACACCTTC

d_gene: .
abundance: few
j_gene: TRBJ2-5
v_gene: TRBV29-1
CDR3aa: CSVVVSPGAETQYF
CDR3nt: TGCAGCGTTGTTGTTAGCCCCGGTGCGGAGACCCAGTACTTC

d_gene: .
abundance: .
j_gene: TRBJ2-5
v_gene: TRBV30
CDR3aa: CAWRGANEGPQYF
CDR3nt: TGTGCCTGGAGGGGGGCCAACGAGGGGCCCCAGTACTTC

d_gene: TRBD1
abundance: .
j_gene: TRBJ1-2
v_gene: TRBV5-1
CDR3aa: CASSLYRGGYTF
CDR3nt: TGCGCCAGCAGCCTTTACAGGGGCGGCTACACCTTC

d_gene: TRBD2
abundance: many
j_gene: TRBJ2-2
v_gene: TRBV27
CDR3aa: CASSQTLAGDTGELFF
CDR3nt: TGTGCCAGCAGCCAAACACTAGCGGGAGACACCGGGGAGCTGTTTTTT